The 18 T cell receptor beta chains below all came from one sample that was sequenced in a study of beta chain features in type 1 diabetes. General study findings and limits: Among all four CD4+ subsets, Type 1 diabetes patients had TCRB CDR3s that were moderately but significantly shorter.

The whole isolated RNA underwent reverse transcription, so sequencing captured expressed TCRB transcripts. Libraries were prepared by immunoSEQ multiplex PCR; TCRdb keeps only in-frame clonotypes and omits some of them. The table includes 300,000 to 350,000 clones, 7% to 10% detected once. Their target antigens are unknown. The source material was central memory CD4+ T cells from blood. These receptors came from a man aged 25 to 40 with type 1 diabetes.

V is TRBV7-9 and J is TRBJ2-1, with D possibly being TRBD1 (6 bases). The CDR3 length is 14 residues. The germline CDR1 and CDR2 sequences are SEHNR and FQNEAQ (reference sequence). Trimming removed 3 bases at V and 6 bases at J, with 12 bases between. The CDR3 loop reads CASSFLDRANEQFF. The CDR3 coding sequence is TGTGCCAGCAGCTTTCTGGACAGAGCCAATGAGCAGTTCTTC.

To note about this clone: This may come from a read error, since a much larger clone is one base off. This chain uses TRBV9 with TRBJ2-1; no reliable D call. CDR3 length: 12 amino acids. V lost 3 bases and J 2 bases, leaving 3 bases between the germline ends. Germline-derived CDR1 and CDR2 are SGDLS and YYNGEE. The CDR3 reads CASSAAYNEQFF. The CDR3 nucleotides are TGTGCCAGCAGCGCCGCCTACAATGAGCAGTTCTTC. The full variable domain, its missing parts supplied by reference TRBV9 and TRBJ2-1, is DSGVTQTPKHLITATGQRVTLRCSPRSGDLSVYWYQQSLDQGLQFLIQYYNGEERAKGNILERFSAQQFPDLHSELNLSSLELGDSALYFCASSAAYNEQFFGPGTRLTVL.

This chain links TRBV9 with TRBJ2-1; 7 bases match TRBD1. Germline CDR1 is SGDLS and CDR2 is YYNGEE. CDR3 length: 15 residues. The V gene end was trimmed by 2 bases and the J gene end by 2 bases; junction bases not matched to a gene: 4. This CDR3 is CASSVTGVAYNEQFF. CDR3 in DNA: TGTGCCAGCAGCGTTACAGGGGTGGCCTACAATGAGCAGTTCTTC.

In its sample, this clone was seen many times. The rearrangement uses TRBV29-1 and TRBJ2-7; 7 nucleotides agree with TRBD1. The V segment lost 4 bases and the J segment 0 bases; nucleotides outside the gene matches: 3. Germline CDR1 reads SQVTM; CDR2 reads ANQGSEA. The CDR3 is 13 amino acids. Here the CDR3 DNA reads TGCAGCGTTGTAGGGACAGACTCCTACGAGCAGTACTTC. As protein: CSVVGTDSYEQYF.

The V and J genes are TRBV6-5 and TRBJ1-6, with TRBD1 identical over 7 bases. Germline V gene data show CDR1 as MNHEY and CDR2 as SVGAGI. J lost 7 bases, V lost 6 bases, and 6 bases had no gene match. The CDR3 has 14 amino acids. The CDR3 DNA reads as TGTGCCAGCAGCTCCGGGACAGCCAATTCACCCCTCCACTTT. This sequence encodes CASSSGTANSPLHF.

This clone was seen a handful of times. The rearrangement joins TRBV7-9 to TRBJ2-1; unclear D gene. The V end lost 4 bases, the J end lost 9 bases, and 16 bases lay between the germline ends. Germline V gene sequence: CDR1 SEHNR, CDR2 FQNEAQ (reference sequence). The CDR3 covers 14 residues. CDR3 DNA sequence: TGTGCCAGCAGCTCTCTGACTGCCGTCGGTGAGCAGTTCTTC. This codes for CASSSLTAVGEQFF.

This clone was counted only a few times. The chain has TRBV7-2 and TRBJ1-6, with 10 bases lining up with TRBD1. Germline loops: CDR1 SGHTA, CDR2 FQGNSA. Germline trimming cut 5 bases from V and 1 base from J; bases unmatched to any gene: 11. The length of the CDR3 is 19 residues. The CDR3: CASSPSPGTGASYNSPLHF. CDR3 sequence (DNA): TGTGCCAGCAGCCCATCTCCCGGGACAGGGGCGTCCTATAATTCACCCCTCCACTTT. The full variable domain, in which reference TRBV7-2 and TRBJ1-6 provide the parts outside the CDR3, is GAGVSQSPSNKVTEKGKDVELRCDPISGHTALYWYRQSLGQGLEFLIYFQGNSAPDKSGLPSDRFSAERTGGSVSTLTIQRTQQEDSAVYLCASSPSPGTGASYNSPLHFGNGTRLTVT.

The chain's CDR3 is CASCREENIQYF. CDR3 in DNA: TGTGCCAGCTGCCGGGAGGAAAACATTCAGTACTTC. The V and J genes are TRBV6-1 and TRBJ2-4; 7 nucleotides align to TRBD2. Germline trimming cut 8 bases from V and 5 bases from J; bases unmatched to any gene: 3. The CDR3 totals 12 residues. CDR1 is MNHNS and CDR2 is SASEGT in the germline V gene.

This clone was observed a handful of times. CDR3 in amino acids: CSARDYREQYF. CDR3 sequence (DNA): TGCAGTGCTAGAGATTACCGGGAGCAGTACTTC. V usage is TRBV20-1 and J usage is TRBJ2-7, with D unclear. Germline V gene data show CDR1 as DFQATT and CDR2 as SNEGSKA (reference sequence). The CDR3 sequence is 11 residues long. Trimming took 0 bases from V and 7 from J, leaving 7 bases between them.

CDR3 sequence reads: CASSLEPNSPDTQYF. The CDR3, as DNA: TGTGCCAGCAGCTTAGAGCCCAATAGTCCAGATACGCAGTATTTT. The chain joins TRBV7-2 to TRBJ2-3; D uncertain. The CDR3 totals 15 residues. V was cut by 1 base and J by 4 bases, with 12 bases left in between. Germline CDR1 and CDR2: SGHTA and FQGNSA.

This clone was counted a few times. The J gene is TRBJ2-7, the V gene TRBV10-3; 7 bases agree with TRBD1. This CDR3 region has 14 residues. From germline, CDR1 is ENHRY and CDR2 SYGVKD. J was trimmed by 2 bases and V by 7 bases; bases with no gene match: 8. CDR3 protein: CAIMDRDSTYEQYF. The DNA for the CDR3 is TGTGCCATCATGGACCGGGACAGTACCTACGAGCAGTACTTC.

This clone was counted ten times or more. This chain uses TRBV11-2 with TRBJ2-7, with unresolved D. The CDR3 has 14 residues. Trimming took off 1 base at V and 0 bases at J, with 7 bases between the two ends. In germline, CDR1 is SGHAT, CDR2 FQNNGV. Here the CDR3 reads CASSLVHPSYEQYF. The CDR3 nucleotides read TGTGCCAGCAGCTTAGTTCATCCCTCCTACGAGCAGTACTTC.

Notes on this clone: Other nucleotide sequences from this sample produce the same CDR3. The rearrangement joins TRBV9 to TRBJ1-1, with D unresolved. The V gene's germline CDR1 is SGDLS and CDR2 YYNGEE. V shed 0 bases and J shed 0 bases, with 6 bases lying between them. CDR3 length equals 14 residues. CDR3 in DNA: TGTGCCAGCAGCGTAGGGGTTCTGAACACTGAAGCTTTCTTT. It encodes CASSVGVLNTEAFF.

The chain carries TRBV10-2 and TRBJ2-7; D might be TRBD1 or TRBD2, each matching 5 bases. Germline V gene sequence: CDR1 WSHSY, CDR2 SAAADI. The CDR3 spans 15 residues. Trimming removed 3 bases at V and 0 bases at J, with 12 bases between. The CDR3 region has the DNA TGCGCCAGCAGTGAAGCAGGGAGTCTCTCCTACGAGCAGTACTTC. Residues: CASSEAGSLSYEQYF.

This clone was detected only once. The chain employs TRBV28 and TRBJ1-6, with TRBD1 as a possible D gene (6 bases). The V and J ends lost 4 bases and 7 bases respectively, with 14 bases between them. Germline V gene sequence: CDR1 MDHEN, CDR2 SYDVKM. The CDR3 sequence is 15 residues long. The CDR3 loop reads CASSWPGELNSPLHF. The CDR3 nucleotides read TGTGCCAGCAGTTGGCCAGGGGAACTAAATTCACCCCTCCACTTT.

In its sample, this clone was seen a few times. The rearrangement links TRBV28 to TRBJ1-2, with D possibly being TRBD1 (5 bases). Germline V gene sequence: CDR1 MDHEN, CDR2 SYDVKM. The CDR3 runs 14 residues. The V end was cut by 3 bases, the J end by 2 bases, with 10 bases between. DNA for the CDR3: TGTGCCAGCAGTTTGGGGGGAGCCAACTATGGCTACACCTTC. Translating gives CASSLGGANYGYTF.

CDR3 sequence reads: CASSPRLAADNSPLHF. The CDR3 coding sequence is TGTGCCAGCAGCCCACGTTTGGCGGCGGATAATTCACCCCTCCACTTT. V gene TRBV7-2 combines with J gene TRBJ1-6, with no clear D. The ends were cut back, 5 bases at V and 5 bases at J, with 16 bases in the middle. Germline loops: CDR1 SGHTA, CDR2 FQGNSA. The CDR3 totals 16 residues.

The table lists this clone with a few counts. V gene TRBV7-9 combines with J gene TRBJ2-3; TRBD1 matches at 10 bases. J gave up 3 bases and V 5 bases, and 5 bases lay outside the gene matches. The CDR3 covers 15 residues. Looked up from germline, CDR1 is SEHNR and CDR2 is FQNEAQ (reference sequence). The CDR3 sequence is CASSPGQGLTDTQYF. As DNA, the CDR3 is TGTGCCAGCAGCCCGGGACAGGGGCTAACAGATACGCAGTATTTT.